These 11 T cell receptor beta chains were sequenced from one sample in a study of pediatric ulcerative colitis. One to two pinch biopsies were taken from the rectum during colonoscopy. Assay used: immunoSEQ multiplex PCR; TCRdb lists only in-frame clones, some missing. The sample has about 18,000 clones, roughly three quarters seen once. Sequences were obtained from gut tissue. The receptors come from a boy between 10 and 17 years old who was a control in a study of pediatric ulcerative colitis.

This clone was seen more than once but under ten times. The chain joins TRBV5-1 to TRBJ1-1; D possibly corresponds to TRBD1 (5 bases). This CDR3 contains 14 residues. Trimming removed 0 bases at V and 2 bases at J, with 8 bases between. CDR1 and CDR2 (germline): SGHRS, YFSETQ. The chain's CDR3 is CASSLGDLNTEAFF. CDR3 bases: TGCGCCAGCAGCTTGGGGGACCTTAACACTGAAGCTTTCTTT. The full variable domain, completed using reference TRBV5-1 and TRBJ1-1, is KAGVTQTPRYLIKTRGQQVTLSCSPISGHRSVSWYQQTPGQGLQFLFEYFSETQRNKGNFPGRFSGRQFSNSRSEMNVSTLELGDSALYLCASSLGDLNTEAFFGQGTRLTVV.

The J gene is TRBJ1-4, the V gene TRBV11-2; D remains ambiguous. This CDR3 is built from 14 residues. Deletions cut 0 bases from V and 5 bases from J, with 7 bases between. From germline, CDR1 is SGHAT and CDR2 FQNNGV. As DNA, the CDR3 is TGTGCCAGCAGCTTAGATTCGGGGAATGAAAAACTGTTTTTT. It yields the protein CASSLDSGNEKLFF. The complete variable domain, with remaining parts taken from reference TRBV11-2 and TRBJ1-4, reads EAGVAQSPRYKIIEKRQSVAFWCNPISGHATLYWYQQILGQGPKLLIQFQNNGVVDDSQLPKDRFSAERLKGVDSTLKIQPAKLEDSAVYLCASSLDSGNEKLFFGSGTQLSVL.

This clone was detected only a few times. This chain links TRBV4-3 with TRBJ1-5; tentative D call: TRBD1 (5 bases). The V and J ends lost 4 bases and 5 bases respectively, with 15 bases between them. This CDR3 is 15 amino acids long. CDR1 is LGHNA and CDR2 is YSLEER in the germline V gene. The CDR3 protein is CASSPAWQGDQPQHF. The CDR3 bases are TGCGCCAGCAGCCCGGCCTGGCAGGGCGATCAGCCCCAGCATTTT.

This chain connects TRBV6-5 to TRBJ1-2; 7 positions agree with TRBD1. The CDR3 consists of 13 residues. Germline values: CDR1 MNHEY, CDR2 SVGAGI. V was pared by 8 bases and J by 0 bases, with 3 bases of the junction left unmatched. CDR3 sequence reads: CASGTGANYGYTF. CDR3 coding DNA: TGTGCCAGCGGTACAGGGGCTAACTATGGCTACACCTTC.

V usage is TRBV6-4 and J usage is TRBJ2-3; 10 bases line up with TRBD2. Unmatched junction bases numbered 1, after V lost 3 bases and J lost 1 base. The CDR3 spans 15 residues. Germline lookup yields CDR1 MRHNA and CDR2 SNTAGT. The CDR3 spells CASSEGTSGTDTQYF. The CDR3 DNA follows: TGTGCCAGCAGTGAAGGGACTAGCGGCACAGATACGCAGTATTTT.

The genes are TRBV5-8 and TRBJ2-7; 10 nucleotides agree with TRBD1. CDR3 size: 15 residues. Germline values: CDR1 SGHTS, CDR2 YDEGEE. V dropped 4 bases and J dropped 2; count of bases not matched to a gene: 6. The CDR3 loop is CASSEDRGYTYEQYF. The CDR3 nucleotides are TGTGCCAGCAGCGAGGACAGGGGGTACACCTACGAGCAGTACTTC.

The V and J genes are TRBV4-3 and TRBJ1-1; D remains ambiguous. V lost 1 base and J 7 bases, leaving 19 bases between the germline ends. The CDR3 consists of 16 residues. Per the germline V gene, CDR1 is LGHNA and CDR2 is YSLEER. The CDR3: CASSQGRSSGLGEAFF. In DNA, the CDR3 is TGCGCCAGCAGCCAAGGTCGAAGTAGCGGGTTGGGTGAAGCTTTCTTT.

The chain recombines TRBV4-1 with TRBJ1-3; D possibly corresponds to TRBD1 (5 bases). V was shortened by 2 bases and J by 8 bases, with 31 bases between the two germline ends. The CDR3 covers 20 residues. From germline, CDR1 is MGHRA and CDR2 YSYEKL. The CDR3 DNA reads TGCGCCAGCAGCCAAAAATTCCCCCCCCGAGAGGGGATCTTTAAGGACACCATATATTTT. Protein sequence: CASSQKFPPREGIFKDTIYF.

This chain joins TRBV19 and TRBJ1-6; weak D call: TRBD1 (5 bases). The CDR3 is 14 amino acids. The germline V gene encodes CDR1 LNHDA and CDR2 SQIVND (reference sequence). V dropped 3 bases and J dropped 8 bases, with 11 bases sitting between them. The DNA for the CDR3 is TGTGCCAGTAGTATCGGGGGTTTCGATTCACCCCTCCACTTT. Translation: CASSIGGFDSPLHF.

V is TRBV10-1 and J is TRBJ1-1, with TRBD1 as a possible D gene (6 bases). The CDR3 sequence is 15 residues long. In germline, CDR1 is WNHNN, CDR2 SYGVQD (reference sequence). Trimming took 2 bases from V and 3 from J, leaving 13 bases between them. CDR3 nucleotides: TGCGCCAGCAGTGAGGGGGGGCGCCCCGACACTGAAGCTTTCTTT. It is translated as CASSEGGRPDTEAFF.

V and J are TRBV7-2 and TRBJ2-1; D assignment may be TRBD1 or TRBD2 (5 bases each). CDR1 is SGHTA and CDR2 is FQGNSA in the germline V gene. The CDR3 has 12 amino acids. The V and J ends lost 5 bases and 7 bases respectively, with 9 bases between them. The CDR3 DNA is TGTGCCAGCAGCCGGGGCGGGAATGAGCAGTTCTTC. Translation: CASSRGGNEQFF.